The 17 T cell receptor beta chains given below trace back to one sample, sequenced in a study of control samples from healthy donors and cancer patients. Sequencing used immunoSEQ multiplex PCR; TCRdb keeps in-frame clones, though not all of them. Of 65,000 to 100,000 clones listed, roughly 89% were seen once; the top ten hold around 17%. The sequencing input was blood. These receptors all come from a man between 50 and 59 years old in good health.

This chain links TRBV19 with TRBJ2-2; 10 positions agree with TRBD1. Germline V lookup: CDR1 LNHDA, CDR2 SQIVND (reference sequence). V gave up 9 bases and J gave up 5 bases; unmatched junction bases: 15. This CDR3 is built from 17 residues. The DNA for the CDR3 is TGTGCCAGCAGTTCTATTCCGGGACAGGGGCGGACCGGGGAGCTGTTTTTT. It specifies CASSSIPGQGRTGELFF. The variable domain in full, completed from reference TRBV19 and TRBJ2-2, reads DGGITQSPKYLFRKEGQNVTLSCEQNLNHDAMYWYRQDPGQGLRLIYYSQIVNDFQKGDIAEGYSVSREKKESFPLTVTSAQKNPTAFYLCASSSIPGQGRTGELFFGEGSRLTVL.

V and J are TRBV18 and TRBJ2-2; no firm D call. The CDR3 contains 13 residues. Looked up from germline, CDR1 is KGHSH and CDR2 is LQKENI. Trimming took off 2 bases at V and 6 bases at J, with 7 bases between the two ends. CDR3 protein: CASSPRDAGELFF. The CDR3 DNA follows: TGTGCCAGCTCACCAAGGGATGCCGGGGAGCTGTTTTTT.

The chain couples TRBV10-3 to TRBJ1-1; TRBD1 matches at 8 bases. J was trimmed by 1 base and V by 5 bases; bases with no gene match: 3. The CDR3 runs to 14 residues. Germline CDR1 reads ENHRY; CDR2 reads SYGVKD. The CDR3 is CAISPTGANTEAFF. The DNA of the CDR3 is TGTGCCATCAGTCCGACAGGGGCGAACACTGAAGCTTTCTTT.

This clone has just one count. The chain recombines TRBV7-9 with TRBJ1-1; D is unclear. Germline CDR1 reads SEHNR; CDR2 reads FQNEAQ (reference sequence). There are 14 residues in the CDR3. V lost 7 bases to trimming and J lost 0 bases, with 12 bases between them. The CDR3 loop is CASTTKAVNTEAFF. CDR3 sequence (DNA): TGTGCCAGCACCACTAAGGCGGTGAACACTGAAGCTTTCTTT.

The chain combines TRBV29-1 with TRBJ1-1, with TRBD1 as a possible D gene (5 bases). V gave up 7 bases and J gave up 12 bases, with 18 bases separating them. The CDR3 length is 11 residues. Germline V lookup: CDR1 SQVTM, CDR2 ANQGSEA. The CDR3 reads CSARIWGKPFF. In nucleotides, the CDR3 is TGCAGCGCCCGAATATGGGGGAAACCTTTCTTT.

The table lists this clone with a count of one. The rearrangement joins TRBV7-9 to TRBJ1-1; TRBD1 matches 8 bases. The CDR3 contains 14 residues. The V gene end was trimmed by 4 bases and the J gene end by 0 bases; junction bases not matched to a gene: 1. Looked up from germline, CDR1 is SEHNR and CDR2 is FQNEAQ (reference sequence). The CDR3 is CASSSDRVNTEAFF. In nucleotides, the CDR3 is TGTGCCAGCAGCTCGGACAGGGTGAACACTGAAGCTTTCTTT.

V is TRBV5-1 and J is TRBJ1-2, with D possibly matching TRBD1 (6 bases). Trimming took off 3 bases at V and 6 bases at J, with 12 bases between the two ends. The CDR3 covers 13 residues. Germline assignment: CDR1 SGHRS and CDR2 YFSETQ. CDR3 sequence: CASSSTAGDGYTF. As DNA, the CDR3 is TGCGCCAGCAGCTCGACGGCAGGGGATGGCTACACCTTC. Drawing the rest from reference TRBV5-1 and TRBJ1-2, the complete variable domain is KAGVTQTPRYLIKTRGQQVTLSCSPISGHRSVSWYQQTPGQGLQFLFEYFSETQRNKGNFPGRFSGRQFSNSRSEMNVSTLELGDSALYLCASSSTAGDGYTFGSGTRLTVV.

The J gene is TRBJ2-5, the V gene TRBV6-5; D gene ambiguous. The germline V gene encodes CDR1 MNHEY and CDR2 SVGAGI. Trimming cost V 2 bases and J 5 bases, with 12 bases left between them. The CDR3 totals 14 residues. CDR3 amino acids: CASSYGVAGETQYF. In DNA, the CDR3 is TGTGCCAGCAGTTACGGGGTGGCCGGGGAGACCCAGTACTTC.

V usage is TRBV6-2 or TRBV6-3 and J usage is TRBJ1-5; D ambiguous. The CDR3 runs 13 residues. V lost 4 bases to trimming and J lost 8 bases, with 12 bases between them. The germline CDR1 and CDR2 sequences are MNHEY and SVGEGT. The CDR3 DNA sequence: TGTGCCAGCAGTTTACCAGGCCATAAGCCCCAGCATTTT. It is translated as CASSLPGHKPQHF.

J is TRBJ1-6 and V is TRBV7-2; TRBD1 matches at 10 bases. V lost 2 bases, J lost 10 bases, and 8 bases stayed unmatched. Germline-derived CDR1 and CDR2 are SGHTA and FQGNSA. This CDR3 spans 16 amino acids. The CDR3 sequence is CASSLSRDRGRSPLHF. The CDR3 DNA is TGTGCCAGCAGCTTATCTCGGGACAGGGGTAGGTCACCCCTCCACTTT.

This chain uses TRBV7-9 with TRBJ1-4, with D possibly being TRBD1 (5 bases). Germline-derived CDR1 and CDR2 are SEHNR and FQNEAQ (reference sequence). V lost 4 bases, J lost 8 bases, and 20 bases lay in between. The CDR3 has 16 amino acids. CDR3 in DNA: TGTGCCAGCAGCTCTGGGGCGGGCCTAACGACGGAAAAACTGTTTTTT. Protein product: CASSSGAGLTTEKLFF.

The chain carries TRBV5-5 and TRBJ1-5; no firm D call. Per the germline V gene, CDR1 is SGHKS and CDR2 is YYEKEE (reference sequence). CDR3 size: 15 residues. Trimming removed 0 bases at V and 2 bases at J, with 9 bases between. The CDR3 spells CASSLEISRNQPQHF. In DNA, the CDR3 is TGTGCCAGCAGCTTGGAAATTAGCCGCAATCAGCCCCAGCATTTT.

V gene TRBV6-2 or TRBV6-3 combines with J gene TRBJ2-7; D ambiguous. CDR3 length: 13 amino acids. Germline-derived CDR1 and CDR2 are MNHEY and SVGEGT. Trimming took 3 bases from V and 6 from J, leaving 12 bases between them. CDR3 DNA sequence: TGTGCCAGCAGTTATAACGCCCCGGCCGAGCAGTACTTC. It codes for CASSYNAPAEQYF.

The chain recombines TRBV7-9 with TRBJ2-7; no definite D call. Germline CDR1 is SEHNR and CDR2 is FQNEAQ (reference sequence). V lost 1 base and J lost 3, with 1 base in between. The CDR3 extends over 11 amino acids. CDR3 sequence (DNA): TGTGCCAGCAGCTTAGACTACGAGCAGTACTTC. It codes for CASSLDYEQYF.

This rearrangement joins TRBV4-3 to TRBJ2-2, with TRBD1 as a possible D gene (5 bases). The CDR3 has 13 residues. CDR1 is LGHNA, CDR2 YSLEER, per germline. With 0 bases removed from V and 8 bases from J, the gap between germline ends came to 7 bases. In DNA, the CDR3 is TGCGCCAGCAGCCAAGAGCAGGGAGGGGAGCTGTTTTTT. Its translation: CASSQEQGGELFF.

The chain employs TRBV10-3 and TRBJ1-3; 7 positions match TRBD1. Germline V gene lookup returns CDR1 ENHRY and CDR2 SYGVKD. The CDR3 is 16 residues long. The V gene end was trimmed by 7 bases and the J gene end by 0 bases; junction bases not matched to a gene: 9. This CDR3 reads CAIKIEGASSGNTIYF. Written as DNA, the CDR3 is TGTGCCATCAAGATCGAGGGGGCAAGCTCTGGAAACACCATATATTTT.

The V gene is TRBV5-6, the J gene TRBJ1-1; D gene uncertain. V lost 3 bases and J lost 4, with 10 bases in between. Germline loops: CDR1 SGHDT, CDR2 YYEEEE. The CDR3 runs 13 residues. The DNA of the CDR3 is TGTGCCAGCAGCTCGTCGCGGGGCACTGAAGCTTTCTTT. Its protein product is CASSSSRGTEAFF.